The 5 T cell receptor beta chains given below trace back to one sample, sequenced in a study of T cell responses to AZD1222 COVID-19 vaccine. Generated by immunoSEQ multiplex PCR, the TCRdb table keeps only in-frame clones and is missing some. The sample holds 130,000 to 150,000 clones, approximately 90% seen once. Sequencing was performed on peripheral blood, taken on day 0 of AZD1222 vaccination. Receptors were obtained from an adult in good health.

The chain has TRBV20-1 and TRBJ1-3, with D maybe TRBD1 (5 bases). Germline CDR1 reads DFQATT; CDR2 reads SNEGSKA (reference sequence). The ends were cut back, 3 bases at V and 4 bases at J, with 13 bases in the middle. The CDR3 runs 14 residues. The CDR3 reads CSASPGTYGNTIYF. CDR3 nucleotides: TGCAGTGCTAGTCCCGGGACGTACGGAAACACCATATATTTT.

This chain uses TRBV18 with TRBJ1-2, with D possibly matching TRBD1 (5 bases). V was trimmed by 3 bases and J by 1 base, leaving 9 bases between them. The germline V gene has CDR1 KGHSH and CDR2 LQKENI. The CDR3 loop spans 14 amino acids. The CDR3: CASSPGHFNYGYTF. The DNA for the CDR3 is TGTGCCAGCTCACCCGGACACTTTAACTATGGCTACACCTTC.

This chain connects TRBV12-3 or TRBV12-4 to TRBJ1-1; D remains unclear. Trimming stripped 1 base from V and 7 bases from J, with 7 bases between. This CDR3 is 12 amino acids long. Here the CDR3 reads CASSLGAIEAFF. CDR3 nucleotides: TGTGCCAGCAGTTTAGGTGCAATTGAAGCTTTCTTT.

This chain connects TRBV5-1 to TRBJ2-1; possibly TRBD2 for D (6 bases). This CDR3 contains 15 residues. The V gene's germline CDR1 is SGHRS and CDR2 YFSETQ. Trimming took 0 bases from V and 1 from J, leaving 8 bases between them. CDR3 sequence: CASSLGAGSYNEQFF. In DNA form, the CDR3 reads TGCGCCAGCAGCTTGGGTGCGGGGTCCTACAATGAGCAGTTCTTC.

This chain links TRBV5-4 with TRBJ2-3; tentatively, D is TRBD1 or TRBD2 (5 bases each). V was cut by 2 bases and J by 2 bases, with 15 bases left in between. The CDR3 is made up of 16 amino acids. Germline V gene sequence: CDR1 SGHNT, CDR2 YYREEE (reference sequence). This chain's CDR3 is CASSLPTGTDTDTQYF. Here the CDR3 DNA reads TGTGCCAGCAGCTTACCGACCGGGACCGACACAGATACGCAGTATTTT.